This T cell receptor (beta chain) emerged from a study of CD8 T cells in Susac syndrome. CDR1 and CDR2 from the germline V gene are MDHEN and SYDVKM. The CDR3 extends over 13 amino acids. Trimming took off 2 bases at V and 7 bases at J, with 12 bases between the two ends. Random hexamers primed reverse transcription of roughly 0.5 to 1 ug RNA. The method of amplification for TCR beta CDR3 was immunoSEQ multiplex PCR, covering 54 Vbeta and 13 Jbeta. MiXCR, applied by TCRdb to the immunoSEQ multiplex PCR reads, yields one record per CDR3 protein. The sample includes 190,000 or so distinct CDR3 sequences, 85% to 95% of them seen just once.

This receptor was obtained from a human donor with multiple sclerosis. V gene TRBV28 combines with J gene TRBJ2-7; a possible D gene is TRBD2 (5 bases). Sequences were obtained from CD4+ T cells from PBMCs. The chain's CDR3 is CASSLPPGKEQYF. The DNA of the CDR3 is TGTGCCAGCAGTTTACCCCCGGGAAAAGAGCAGTACTTC.